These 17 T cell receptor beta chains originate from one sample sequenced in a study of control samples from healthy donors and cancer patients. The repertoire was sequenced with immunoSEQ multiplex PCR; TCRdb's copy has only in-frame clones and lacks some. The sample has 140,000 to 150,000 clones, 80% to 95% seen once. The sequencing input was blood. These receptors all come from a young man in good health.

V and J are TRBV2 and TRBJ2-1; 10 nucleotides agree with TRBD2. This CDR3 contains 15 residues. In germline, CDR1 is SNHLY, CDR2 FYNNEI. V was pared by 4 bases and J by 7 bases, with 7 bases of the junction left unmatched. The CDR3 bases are TGTGCCAGCAGTGGAAGGACTAGCGGAGGAAATGAGCAGTTCTTC. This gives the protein CASSGRTSGGNEQFF.

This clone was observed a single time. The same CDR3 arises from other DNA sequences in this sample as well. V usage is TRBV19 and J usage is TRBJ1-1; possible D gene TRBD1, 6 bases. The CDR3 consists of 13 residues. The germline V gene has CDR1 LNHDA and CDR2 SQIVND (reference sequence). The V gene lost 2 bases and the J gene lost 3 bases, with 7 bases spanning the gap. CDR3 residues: CASSINRDTEAFF. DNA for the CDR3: TGTGCCAGTAGTATAAACAGGGACACTGAAGCTTTCTTT.

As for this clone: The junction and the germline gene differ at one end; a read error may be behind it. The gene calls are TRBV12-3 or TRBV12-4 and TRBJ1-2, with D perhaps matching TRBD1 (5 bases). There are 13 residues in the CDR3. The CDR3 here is CASSLGTVGGYTF. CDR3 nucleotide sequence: TGTGCCAGCAGCTTAGGGACCGTGGGTGGCTACACCTTC.

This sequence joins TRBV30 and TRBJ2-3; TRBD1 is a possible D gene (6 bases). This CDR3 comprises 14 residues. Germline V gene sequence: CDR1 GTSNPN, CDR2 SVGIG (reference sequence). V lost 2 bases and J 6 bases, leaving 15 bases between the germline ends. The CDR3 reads CAWSLGGYTDTQYF. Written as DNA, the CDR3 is TGTGCCTGGAGTTTAGGGGGTTATACGGATACGCAGTATTTT.

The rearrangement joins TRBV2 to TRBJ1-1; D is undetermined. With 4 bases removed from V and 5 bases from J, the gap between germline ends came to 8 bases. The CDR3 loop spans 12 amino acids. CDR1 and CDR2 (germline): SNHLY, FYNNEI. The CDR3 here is CASSVRGTEAFF. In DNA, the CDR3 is TGTGCCAGCAGTGTCCGAGGGACTGAAGCTTTCTTT.

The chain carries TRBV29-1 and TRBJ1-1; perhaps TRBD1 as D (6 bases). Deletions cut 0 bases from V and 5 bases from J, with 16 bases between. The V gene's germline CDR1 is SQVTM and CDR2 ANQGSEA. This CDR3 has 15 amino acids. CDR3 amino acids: CSVEDRGGAITEAFF. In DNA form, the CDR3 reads TGCAGCGTTGAAGATCGTGGGGGCGCCATAACTGAAGCTTTCTTT.

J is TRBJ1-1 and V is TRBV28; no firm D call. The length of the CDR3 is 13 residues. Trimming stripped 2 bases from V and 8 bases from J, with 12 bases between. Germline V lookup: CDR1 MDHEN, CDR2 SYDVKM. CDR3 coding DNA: TGTGCCAGCAGTTTAACACCGGCCAGGGAAGCTTTCTTT. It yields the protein CASSLTPAREAFF.

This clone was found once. For the CDR3, the DNA is TGTGCCAGTAGTATGCAGCGGGGGGGCCATGGGGAGCAGTTCTTC. The encoded protein is CASSMQRGGHGEQFF. The chain carries TRBV19 and TRBJ2-1; 10 nucleotides align to TRBD2. The length of the CDR3 is 15 residues. The germline gives CDR1 LNHDA, CDR2 SQIVND (reference sequence). After removal of 3 bases from V and 10 bases from J, the junction contained 9 bases not matched to a gene.

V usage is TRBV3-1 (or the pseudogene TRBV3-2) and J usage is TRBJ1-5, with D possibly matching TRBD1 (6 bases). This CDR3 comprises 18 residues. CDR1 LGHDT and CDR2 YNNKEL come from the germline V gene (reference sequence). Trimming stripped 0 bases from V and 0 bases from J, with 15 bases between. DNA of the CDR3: TGTGCCAGCAGCCAAGAGGGGGGCGGACAGTATAGCAATCAGCCCCAGCATTTT. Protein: CASSQEGGGQYSNQPQHF.

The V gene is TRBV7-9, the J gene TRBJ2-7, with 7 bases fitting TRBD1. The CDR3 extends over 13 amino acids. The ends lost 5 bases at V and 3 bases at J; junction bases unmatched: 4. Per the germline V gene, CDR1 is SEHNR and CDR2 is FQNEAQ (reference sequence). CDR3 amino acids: CASSRQGSYEQYF. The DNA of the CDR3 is TGTGCCAGCAGCCGACAGGGAAGCTACGAGCAGTACTTC.

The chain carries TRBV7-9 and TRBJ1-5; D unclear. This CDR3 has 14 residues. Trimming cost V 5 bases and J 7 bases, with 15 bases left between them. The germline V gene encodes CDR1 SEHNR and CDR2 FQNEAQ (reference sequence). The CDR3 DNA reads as TGTGCCAGCAGCCAGAGCTCAGGACGGCAGCCCCAGCATTTT. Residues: CASSQSSGRQPQHF.

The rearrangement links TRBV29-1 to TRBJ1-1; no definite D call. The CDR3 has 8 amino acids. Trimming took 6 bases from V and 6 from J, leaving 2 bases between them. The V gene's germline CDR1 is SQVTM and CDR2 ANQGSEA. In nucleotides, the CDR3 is TGCAGCGTCCCTGAAGCTTTCTTT. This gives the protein CSVPEAFF. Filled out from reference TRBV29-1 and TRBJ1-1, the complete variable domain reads SAVISQKPSRDICQRGTSLTIQCQVDSQVTMMFWYRQQPGQSLTLIATANQGSEATYESGFVIDKFPISRPNLTFSTLTVSNMSPEDSSIYLCSVPEAFFGQGTRLTVV.

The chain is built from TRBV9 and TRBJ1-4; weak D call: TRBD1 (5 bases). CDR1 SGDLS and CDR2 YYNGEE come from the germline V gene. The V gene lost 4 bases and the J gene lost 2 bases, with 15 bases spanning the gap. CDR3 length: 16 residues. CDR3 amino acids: CASSPRQSLTNEKLFF. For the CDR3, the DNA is TGTGCCAGCAGCCCCCGACAGTCCCTCACTAATGAAAAACTGTTTTTT.

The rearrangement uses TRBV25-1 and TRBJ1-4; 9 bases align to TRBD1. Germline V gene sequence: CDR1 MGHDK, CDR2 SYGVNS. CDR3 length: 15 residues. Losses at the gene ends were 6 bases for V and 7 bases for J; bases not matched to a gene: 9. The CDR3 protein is CASSKQTGGSEKLFF. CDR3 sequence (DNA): TGTGCCAGCAGCAAGCAGACAGGGGGATCTGAAAAACTGTTTTTT.

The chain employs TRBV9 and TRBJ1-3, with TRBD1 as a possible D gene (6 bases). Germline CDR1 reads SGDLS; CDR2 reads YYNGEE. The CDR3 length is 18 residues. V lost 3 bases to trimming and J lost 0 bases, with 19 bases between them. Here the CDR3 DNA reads TGTGCCAGCAGCGCGGGGGCCAGCCTCTCTCTCTCTGGAAACACCATATATTTT. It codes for CASSAGASLSLSGNTIYF. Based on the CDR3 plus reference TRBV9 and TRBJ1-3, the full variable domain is DSGVTQTPKHLITATGQRVTLRCSPRSGDLSVYWYQQSLDQGLQFLIQYYNGEERAKGNILERFSAQQFPDLHSELNLSSLELGDSALYFCASSAGASLSLSGNTIYFGEGSWLTVV.

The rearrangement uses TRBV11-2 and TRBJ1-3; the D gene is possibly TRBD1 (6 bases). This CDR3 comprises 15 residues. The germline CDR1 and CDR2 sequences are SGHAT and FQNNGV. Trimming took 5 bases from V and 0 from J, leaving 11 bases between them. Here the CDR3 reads CASSPYRDSGNTIYF. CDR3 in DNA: TGTGCCAGCAGCCCTTACAGGGACTCTGGAAACACCATATATTTT. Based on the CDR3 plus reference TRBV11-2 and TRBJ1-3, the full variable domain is EAGVAQSPRYKIIEKRQSVAFWCNPISGHATLYWYQQILGQGPKLLIQFQNNGVVDDSQLPKDRFSAERLKGVDSTLKIQPAKLEDSAVYLCASSPYRDSGNTIYFGEGSWLTVV.

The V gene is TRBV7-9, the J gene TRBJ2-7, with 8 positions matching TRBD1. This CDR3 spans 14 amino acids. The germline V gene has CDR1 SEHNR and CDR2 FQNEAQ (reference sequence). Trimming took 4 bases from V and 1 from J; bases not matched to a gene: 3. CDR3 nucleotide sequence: TGTGCCAGCAGCTACCGGGACAGGTCCTACGAGCAGTACTTC. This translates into CASSYRDRSYEQYF.